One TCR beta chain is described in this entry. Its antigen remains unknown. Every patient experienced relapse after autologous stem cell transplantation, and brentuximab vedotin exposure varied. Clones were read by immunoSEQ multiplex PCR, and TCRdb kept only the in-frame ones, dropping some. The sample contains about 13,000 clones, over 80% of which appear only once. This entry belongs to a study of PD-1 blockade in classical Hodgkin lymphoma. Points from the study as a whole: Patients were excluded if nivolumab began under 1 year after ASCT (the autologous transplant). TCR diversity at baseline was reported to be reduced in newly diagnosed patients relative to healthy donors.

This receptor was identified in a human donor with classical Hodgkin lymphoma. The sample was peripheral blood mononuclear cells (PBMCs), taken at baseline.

Here the CDR3 reads CASSLDRGAYNEQFF. CDR3 bases: TGCGCCAGCAGCCTCGACAGGGGGGCCTACAATGAGCAGTTCTTC. The chain recombines TRBV5-1 with TRBJ2-1; 9 bases are a match to TRBD1. The CDR3 extends over 15 amino acids. After removal of 4 bases from V and 2 bases from J, the junction contained 4 bases not matched to a gene. Germline loops: CDR1 SGHRS, CDR2 YFSETQ.